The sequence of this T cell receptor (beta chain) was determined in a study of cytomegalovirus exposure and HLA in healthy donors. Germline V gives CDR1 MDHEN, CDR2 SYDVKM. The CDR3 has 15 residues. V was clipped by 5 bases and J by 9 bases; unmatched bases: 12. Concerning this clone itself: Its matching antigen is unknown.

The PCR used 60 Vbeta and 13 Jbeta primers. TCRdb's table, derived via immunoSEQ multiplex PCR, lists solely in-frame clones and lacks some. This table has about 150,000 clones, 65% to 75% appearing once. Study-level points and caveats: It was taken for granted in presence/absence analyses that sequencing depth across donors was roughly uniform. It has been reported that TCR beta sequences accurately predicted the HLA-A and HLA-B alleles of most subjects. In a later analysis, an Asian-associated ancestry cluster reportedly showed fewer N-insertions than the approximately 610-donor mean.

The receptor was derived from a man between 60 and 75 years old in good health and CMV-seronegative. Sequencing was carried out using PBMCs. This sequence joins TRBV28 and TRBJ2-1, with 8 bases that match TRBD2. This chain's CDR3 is CASSTTPGLGGEQFF. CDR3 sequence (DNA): TGTGCCAGCAGTACTACACCGGGACTAGGAGGTGAGCAGTTCTTC.